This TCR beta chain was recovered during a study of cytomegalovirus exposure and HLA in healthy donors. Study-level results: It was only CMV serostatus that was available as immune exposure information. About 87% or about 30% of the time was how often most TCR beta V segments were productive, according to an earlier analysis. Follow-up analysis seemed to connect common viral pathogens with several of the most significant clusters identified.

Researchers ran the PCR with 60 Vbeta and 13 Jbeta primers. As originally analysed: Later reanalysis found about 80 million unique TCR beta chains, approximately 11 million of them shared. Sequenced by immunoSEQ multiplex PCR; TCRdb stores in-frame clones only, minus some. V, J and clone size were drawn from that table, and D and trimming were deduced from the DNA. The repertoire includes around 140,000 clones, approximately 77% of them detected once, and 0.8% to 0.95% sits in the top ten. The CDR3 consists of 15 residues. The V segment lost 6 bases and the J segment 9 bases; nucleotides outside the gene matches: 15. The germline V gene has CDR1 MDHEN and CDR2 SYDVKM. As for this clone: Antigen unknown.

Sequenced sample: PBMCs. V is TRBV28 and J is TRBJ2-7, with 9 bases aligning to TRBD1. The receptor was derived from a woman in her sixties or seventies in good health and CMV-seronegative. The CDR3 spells CASSVTGTGQRGQYF. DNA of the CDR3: TGTGCCAGCAGCGTCACCGGGACAGGGCAAAGGGGGCAGTACTTC.